This is a list of T cell receptor beta chains from one sample in a study of Ad26.COV2.S vaccination and SARS-CoV-2 variants. Measured with immunoSEQ multiplex PCR; TCRdb has only the in-frame clones, and not every one. The sample yields roughly 700,000 clones, around 92% seen once. This sample comprised peripheral blood, obtained in a trial of Ad26.COV2.S vaccine versus placebo. The receptors here all came from a person aged 18 to 65 who received the Ad26.COV2.S COVID-19 vaccine or a placebo. The CDR3 runs from the conserved cysteine through the conserved F or W. Fields, in order: V gene, D gene, clone size, J gene, CDR3 DNA, CDR3 protein. The D gene is left open where the match is weak. A clone size is listed for some rows: how often the clone was seen (once, few, many), or a class if it is expanded.

TRBV18	.	.	TRBJ2-2	TGTGCCAGCTCACGGCGTCCCGGGGAGCTGTTTTTT	CASSRRPGELFF
TRBV13	.	.	TRBJ2-3	TGTGCCAGCAGCCTCGGACACTCCACAGATACGCAGTATTTT	CASSLGHSTDTQYF
TRBV2	.	.	TRBJ1-5	TGTGCCAGCAGTGATGTAATTAGCAATCAGCCCCAGCATTTT	CASSDVISNQPQHF
TRBV25-1	.	.	TRBJ1-6	TGTGCCAGCAGTCCTTTGGGGTGGCAGCTCCGAAATTCACCCCTCCACTTT	CASSPLGWQLRNSPLHF
TRBV24-1	TRBD2	.	TRBJ2-3	TGTGCCACCAGTGAACGACTAGCGGGGGAGGGAGATACGCAGTATTTT	CATSERLAGEGDTQYF
TRBV5-1	TRBD1	few	TRBJ2-7	TGCGCCAGCAGCAAGGGACAGAGCTCCTACGAGCAGTACTTC	CASSKGQSSYEQYF
TRBV19	.	.	TRBJ1-2	TGTGCCAGTAGTACCCATTTGGCTAACTATGGCTACACCTTC	CASSTHLANYGYTF
TRBV12-5	TRBD2	few	TRBJ2-2	TGTGCTAGTGGCCAGCGGGGGAGCTCCGGGGAGCTGTTTTTT	CASGQRGSSGELFF
TRBV29-1	TRBD1	few	TRBJ1-6	TGCAGCGCCTGGGACAGGGGAATGAGTAATTCACCCCTCCACTTT	CSAWDRGMSNSPLHF
TRBV6-5	.	.	TRBJ2-1	TGTGCCAGCAGTCCCACATTGAGCTCCTACAATGAGCAGTTCTTC	CASSPTLSSYNEQFF
TRBV5-1	TRBD1	.	TRBJ1-2	TGCGCCAGCAGCTACCTCTCCGGACTTACAGGGGGCCAAGGCTACACCTTC	CASSYLSGLTGGQGYTF
TRBV14	.	once	TRBJ1-4	TGTGCCAGCAGCCAAGGCCCGGCTGTAACTAATGAAAAACTGTTTTTT	CASSQGPAVTNEKLFF
TRBV27	.	once	TRBJ1-5	TGTGCCAGCAGTTTATCACCTCAGCCCCAGCATTTT	CASSLSPQPQHF
TRBV29-1	.	.	TRBJ1-1	TGCAGCGTTGTTTACACTGGCCGGGAAGCTTTCTTT	CSVVYTGREAFF
TRBV24-1	.	.	TRBJ2-1	TGTGCCACTGGGGACGGAGACAATGAGCAGTTCTTC	CATGDGDNEQFF
TRBV24-1	TRBD1	.	TRBJ2-7	TGTGCCCCTGAAAACGGGACAGGGTGCAGCGAGCAGTACTTC	CAPENGTGCSEQYF
TRBV21-1	.	.	TRBJ2-1	TGTGCCAGCAGCAAGGGCCTCGAGGGGTTTGAGCAGTTCTTC	CASSKGLEGFEQFF
TRBV7-2	.	few	TRBJ1-5	TGTGCCAGCAGCTTACAGGCGAATCAGCCCCAGCATTTT	CASSLQANQPQHF
TRBV19	TRBD1	.	TRBJ1-1	TGTGCCAGTAGTATAGATCGGGGGACAGGAAGTTTTGCGTTT	CASSIDRGTGSFAF
TRBV5-1	.	.	TRBJ1-5	TGCGCCAGCAGCTCCGGGCCCAGCAATCAGCCCCAGCATTTT	CASSSGPSNQPQHF
TRBV6-5	TRBD1	.	TRBJ1-1	TGTGCCAGCAGTCGCTACAGGGGGGGCAACACTGAAGCTTTCTTT	CASSRYRGGNTEAFF
TRBV12-3/TRBV12-4	.	.	TRBJ2-1	TGTGCCAGCAGTCTCGTCAATGAGCAGTTCTTC	CASSLVNEQFF
TRBV25-1	.	.	TRBJ2-5	TGTGCCAGTACTTTCGGAGCCCAAGAGACCCAGTACTTC	CASTFGAQETQYF
TRBV11-3	.	.	TRBJ1-3	TGTGCCAGCAGCCCTCAAAGGAACACCATATATTTT	CASSPQRNTIYF
TRBV7-9	.	few	TRBJ2-1	TGTGCCAGCAGCCCTGCCAGGGGTCCCTACAATGAGCAGTTCTTC	CASSPARGPYNEQFF
TRBV5-1	.	.	TRBJ1-1	TGCGCCAGCAGCTTGGGAGGGGATACTGAAGCTTTCTTT	CASSLGGDTEAFF
TRBV3-1/TRBV3-2	.	.	TRBJ1-2	TGTGCCAGCAGCCCTGGACACAACTATGGCTACACCTTC	CASSPGHNYGYTF
TRBV5-1	TRBD2	.	TRBJ2-2	TGCGCCAGCAGCTCTCTCCCGGGACTAGAAGGCGGGGAGCTGTTTTTT	CASSSLPGLEGGELFF
TRBV4-3	.	.	TRBJ2-5	TGCGCCAGCAGCCAAGATAAACTAGGAAACCGACCAATCCAAGAGACCCAGTACTTC	CASSQDKLGNRPIQETQYF
TRBV5-1	TRBD2	once	TRBJ2-1	TGCGCCAGCAGCCCCCGGGTAGCGGGAGGAAATGAGCAGTTCTTC	CASSPRVAGGNEQFF
TRBV5-7	.	.	TRBJ2-7	TGTGCCAGCAGCTTAGGGGCGGGACCCCCTTTAAGCTCCTACGAGCAGTACTTC	CASSLGAGPPLSSYEQYF
TRBV12-3/TRBV12-4	TRBD1	few	TRBJ2-7	TGTGCCAGCAGTTCTCCAGGGGGCGAGCAGTACTTC	CASSSPGGEQYF
TRBV24-1	.	.	TRBJ2-2	TGTGCCACCAGTTCGAAACATTCACCGGCTCGGGAGCTGTTTTTT	CATSSKHSPARELFF